This T cell receptor beta chain derives from a study of shared clonotypes between healthy human individuals. Study results and caveats: Relative to memory subsets, naive subsets generally showed larger estimated richness.

The naive CD8 subset, CD45RO-negative cells positively selected for CCR7, excluded terminally differentiated effector memory CD45RA+ cells. Caucasian adults residing in Nashville, Tennessee made up all the donors. CDR1 and CDR2 from the germline V gene are MNHEY and SMNVEV (reference sequence). J lost 12 bases, V lost 5 bases, and 11 bases had no gene match. This CDR3 is 13 amino acids long. A note on this clone: Its antigen is not identified.

Here immunoSEQ multiplex PCR was the method, and the copy in TCRdb shows in-frame clones only, minus some. The sample records about 1,900,000 clones, about 95% being singletons. The origin of this receptor is a man younger than 35 in good health. This chain connects TRBV27 to TRBJ1-1; TRBD1 matches 8 bases. The source material was naive CD8+ T cells sorted from blood. This CDR3 reads CASSLGTGTETFF. As DNA, the CDR3 is TGTGCCAGCAGTCTCGGGACAGGTACGGAAACTTTCTTT.